This T cell receptor (beta chain) is drawn from a study of T cell clonotyping in hematopoietic cell transplantation. General observations from the study: Recipient TCR diversity dropped after transplant; expanded clonotypes rose from day 30 to 180. Graft donor and pretransplant recipient Inverse Simpson Index values predicted broader posttransplant TCR diversity. Cells were unsorted, so CD4 and CD8 contributions were not separated.

The length of the CDR3 is 15 residues. Trimming removed 0 bases at V and 5 bases at J, with 16 bases between. Germline-derived CDR1 and CDR2 are GTSNPN and SVGIG (reference sequence). Clones were sequenced by immunoSEQ multiplex PCR, and TCRdb holds only the in-frame ones, with some missing. This sample yields around 15,000 clones, of which 61% are seen a single time; about an eighth belongs to the top ten. This clone was found once. Its antigen is as yet unknown. This sample comprised PBMCs, obtained 30 days after allogeneic stem cell transplant. This TCR was sampled from a male patient in his fifties who had an allogeneic stem cell transplant from an unrelated donor, so T cells may come from the graft donor. Some clones in this sample may be carry-over from other donors' samples. The chain has TRBV30 and TRBJ1-2; maybe TRBD1 (5 bases). The CDR3 spells CAWSVGWGTGYGYTF. The CDR3 DNA is TGTGCCTGGAGTGTAGGATGGGGGACTGGGTATGGCTACACCTTC.